This TCR beta chain was recorded in a study of low-dose radiotherapy and immunotherapy resistance in tumors. Using a constant-region primer together with a V-primer adapter, TCRs were subjected to around 20 PCR cycles of amplification. MiXCR, applied by TCRdb to the reads, yields one record per CDR3 protein. The table includes roughly 48,000 distinct CDR3 sequences, around 34% detected once. Time point meaning: after trial treatment. Stated treatment: LDRT plus nivolumab, ipilimumab, low-dose cyclophosphamide and aspirin (RACIN trial). V lost 5 bases, J lost 8 bases, and 9 bases stayed unmatched. The V gene's germline CDR1 is DFQATT and CDR2 SNEGSKA (reference sequence). The CDR3 runs 14 residues. This clonotype was seen ten or more times.

Sample: PBMCs, taken after low-dose radiotherapy plus immunotherapy. The chain is built from TRBV20-1 and TRBJ2-3, with 11 bases that match TRBD2. The clonotype originates from a male donor with rectosigmoid adenocarcinoma. As DNA, the CDR3 is TGCAGTGCTTTTAGCGGGGGGGCGATGGGTACGCAGTATTTT. This gives the protein CSAFSGGAMGTQYF.